The clone carrying this T cell receptor beta chain was observed a handful of times. Its target is not known. This sample is drawn from a study of identical twins. Overall study results and limits: The more abundant beta clonotypes in cord blood had fewer insertions, and memory repertoires did not show this. Out-of-frame sharing of TCR alpha in monozygotic twins was underestimated by models.

The cDNA had a unique molecular identifier and a template-switch universal primer site. TCRdb used MiXCR to reprocess the 5' RACE reads, holding one entry per CDR3 protein. The table shows 350,000 or so distinct CDR3 sequences, with roughly 10% occurring only once. The TCR was taken from a woman aged 50 to 60 in good health. Sequencing was done on a sample of naive T cells sorted from blood.

CDR3 DNA: TGTGCCATCAGTTATCCAGCGGTAAGCTCCTACGAGCAGTACTTC. This sequence encodes CAISYPAVSSYEQYF. The chain links TRBV10-3 to TRBJ2-7; TRBD2 is a possible D gene (5 bases). The ends were cut back, 5 bases at V and 0 bases at J, with 14 bases in the middle. This CDR3 comprises 15 residues. From germline, CDR1 is ENHRY and CDR2 SYGVKD.